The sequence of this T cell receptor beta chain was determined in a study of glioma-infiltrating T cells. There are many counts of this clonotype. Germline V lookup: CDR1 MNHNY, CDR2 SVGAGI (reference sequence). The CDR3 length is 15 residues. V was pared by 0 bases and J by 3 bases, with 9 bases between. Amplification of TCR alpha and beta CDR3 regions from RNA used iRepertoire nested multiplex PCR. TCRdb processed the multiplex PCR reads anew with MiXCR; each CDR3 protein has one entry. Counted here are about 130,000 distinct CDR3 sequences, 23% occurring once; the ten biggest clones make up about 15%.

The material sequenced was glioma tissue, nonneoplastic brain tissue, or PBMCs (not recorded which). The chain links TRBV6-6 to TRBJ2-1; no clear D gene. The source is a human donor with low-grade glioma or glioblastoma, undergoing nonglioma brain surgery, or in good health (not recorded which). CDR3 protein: CASSYSRLHYNEQFF. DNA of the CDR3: TGTGCCAGCAGTTACTCGAGACTCCACTACAATGAGCAGTTCTTC.